This record covers a single T cell receptor (beta chain). It lacks a known antigen. The input lacks base qualities; no much larger clone sits a single base away. The data originate from a study of blood T cell repertoires in COVID-19 (dated by TCRdb to the early 2020s). At the level of the whole study: Samples covering the acute and convalescent phases of COVID-19 were provided by collaborators in the United States, Italy and Spain. The repertoires were made available in a free public database intended to serve as a resource for research on the immune response to SARS-CoV-2. Subjects who had been exposed to COVID-19, were actively infected with it, or had recovered from it provided the deeply sampled blood TCRbeta repertoires that made up the dataset. Where available, HLA class I and class II types were obtained from metadata supplied by the sample provider rather than from assay-based typing. Samples were obtained from the ongoing ImmuneRACE study (first 160 participants) and from 950 to 1,500 subjects provided by 6 global collaborators. A de-identified subject ID, COVID-19 status, age in years and sex were almost always included in the sample metadata. The prospective study material was composed of cDNA or gDNA derived from T cells, B-cell-depleted T cells, or PBMCs. What the study reported, not specific to this receptor: How much clinical and demographic metadata was included differed by source and by participant, and the metadata was provided uncurated.

Trimming accounts for 5 bases at V and 6 bases at J, while the number of junction bases matched to no gene is 14. The CDR3 holds 16 amino acids from the cysteine to the phenylalanine. The only DNA kept is the CDR3, 48 bases in frame from the first base. For CDR1 and CDR2, the germline V gene lists SGHTA and FQGNSA. Whole blood was collected in K2EDTA tubes by collaborating institutions according to the institutions' own protocols. Collaborator samples were shipped for TCRbeta analysis as frozen whole blood, isolated PBMCs, or DNA extracted from either sample type. The immunoSEQ Assay, a bias-controlled multiplex PCR, was used to amplify TCRbeta CDR3 regions from genomic DNA. The source study handled its data this way. The number of nucleated cells in each sample was estimated by amplification of reference gene primers within the assay. To quantify the absolute abundance of each unique TCRbeta CDR3 rearrangement, sequence reads were collapsed and filtered. Productive Simpson clonality was computed per sample as the square root of Simpson's diversity index over productive rearrangements. TCRdb obtained this table from immuneACCESS and retained in-frame rearrangements with V and J assigned. These tables miss some clones; where compared with another copy, unresolved V genes account for less than half of the shortfall, and the remainder is unexplained. D and trimming come from the DNA, and the V and J calls and clone size come from that table. The sample contains about 250,000 clones, 65% to 85% of them found a single time. Of the sample, roughly 5.8% is held by the ten largest clones.

The receptor's source is a man aged 80 or over with acute or convalescent COVID-19. Sequenced material: peripheral blood. The rearrangement combines TRBV7-2 with TRBJ1-2; 8 middle bases align to TRBD1. The CDR3: CASSHPDREPRDGYTF. The sequence in DNA is TGTGCCAGCAGCCACCCGGACAGGGAACCTAGGGATGGCTACACCTTC.